The 16 T cell receptor beta chains below all came from one sample that was sequenced in a study of post-analysis software for immune sequencing data. Built from TCR beta cDNA, the libraries had unique molecular identifiers in them. Each CDR3 protein gets one entry after TCRdb re-called the PCR reads with MiXCR. The data show more than 350,000 distinct CDR3 sequences, 30% to 40% seen once. Broader study findings: Higher frequency in patients than in controls was seen for roughly five TRBV segments, with TRBV5-6, TRBV5-1 and TRBV20-1 among them.

Antigens of these TCRs are unknown. Specimen: blood. All receptors derive from a girl aged 2-10 years with multiple sclerosis.

The V and J genes are TRBV25-1 and TRBJ2-2; D may be TRBD1 or TRBD2 (5 bases each). The CDR3 consists of 16 residues. The germline V gene has CDR1 MGHDK and CDR2 SYGVNS. Trimming shortened V by 4 bases and J by 5 bases, and 17 bases separated the two germline ends. The CDR3 coding sequence is TGTGCCAGCAGTGGGGGGATGCAGGAAAGAACCGGGGAGCTGTTTTTT. Translating it yields CASSGGMQERTGELFF.

The chain uses TRBV7-2 and TRBJ2-3; D not resolved. The V end was cut by 2 bases, the J end by 10 bases, with 10 bases between. CDR1 and CDR2 from the germline V gene are SGHTA and FQGNSA. The CDR3 totals 12 residues. For the CDR3, the DNA is TGTGCCAGCAGCTTAAACACATTGGCGCAGTATTTT. Its translation: CASSLNTLAQYF. Looking up the rest from reference TRBV7-2 and TRBJ2-3 gives the full variable domain: GAGVSQSPSNKVTEKGKDVELRCDPISGHTALYWYRQSLGQGLEFLIYFQGNSAPDKSGLPSDRFSAERTGGSVSTLTIQRTQQEDSAVYLCASSLNTLAQYFGPGTRLTVL.

The rearrangement joins TRBV11-2 to TRBJ2-1; a weak D match, TRBD2 (6 bases). Trimming pared 3 bases from V and 4 bases from J, leaving 10 bases between. Germline lookup yields CDR1 SGHAT and CDR2 FQNNGV. The length of the CDR3 is 14 residues. DNA of the CDR3: TGTGCCAGCAGCTTTACTAGCACTTACAATGAGCAGTTCTTC. Translation: CASSFTSTYNEQFF.

The V gene is TRBV11-2, the J gene TRBJ2-1; 10 bases fit TRBD2. The V gene's germline CDR1 is SGHAT and CDR2 FQNNGV. V was pared by 7 bases and J by 5 bases, with 14 bases of the junction left unmatched. The CDR3 has 17 residues. The CDR3 reads CASTIGGGLAKHNEQFF. DNA for the CDR3: TGTGCCAGCACCATTGGGGGGGGACTAGCGAAACACAATGAGCAGTTCTTC.

In DNA form, the CDR3 reads TGTGCCAGCGTTCGGGGGTACAATGAGCAGTTCTTC. Its translation is CASVRGYNEQFF. The chain recombines TRBV25-1 with TRBJ2-1; a possible D gene is TRBD2 (6 bases). V lost 8 bases, J lost 4 bases, and 9 bases lay in between. CDR1 and CDR2 from the germline V gene are MGHDK and SYGVNS. CDR3 length: 12 amino acids. The full variable domain, in which reference TRBV25-1 and TRBJ2-1 provide the parts outside the CDR3, is EADIYQTPRYLVIGTGKKITLECSQTMGHDKMYWYQQDPGMELHLIHYSYGVNSTEKGDLSSESTVSRIRTEHFPLTLESARPSHTSQYLCASVRGYNEQFFGPGTRLTVL.

This clonotype was recorded a few times. The DNA for the CDR3 is TGTGCCAGCAGCTTAGCCGGTGGTAATTCACCCCTCCACTTT. It encodes CASSLAGGNSPLHF. This chain joins TRBV7-9 and TRBJ1-6; D not resolved. The CDR3 runs 14 residues. The V end was cut by 0 bases, the J end by 6 bases, with 6 bases between. Per the germline V gene, CDR1 is SEHNR and CDR2 is FQNEAQ (reference sequence).

The V call is TRBV20-1, the J call TRBJ2-4; 12 bases are shared with TRBD2. The J call is doubtful: the DNA matches TRBJ2-7 better. The CDR3 totals 15 residues. From germline, CDR1 is DFQATT and CDR2 SNEGSKA (reference sequence). The CDR3 DNA reads as TGCAGTGCTAGAGACGTAAGGACTAGCGGGGTCGAGCAGTACTTC. It is translated as CSARDVRTSGVEQYF.

The chain combines TRBV6-5 with TRBJ2-7; D gene unclear. The germline gives CDR1 MNHEY, CDR2 SVGAGI. V lost 0 bases and J lost 0, with 9 bases in between. The CDR3 has 15 residues. The CDR3 sequence: CASSYSLQYSYEQYF. DNA for the CDR3: TGTGCCAGCAGTTACTCGTTGCAATACTCCTACGAGCAGTACTTC.

The rearrangement uses TRBV7-9 and TRBJ2-7; possibly TRBD1 for D (5 bases). Gene TRBJ2-5 matches the end of the DNA better, so the J call may be wrong. The CDR3 length is 16 residues. CDR1 and CDR2 from the germline V gene are SEHNR and FQNEAQ (reference sequence). CDR3: CASSLVGREYQETQYF. As DNA, the CDR3 is TGTGCCAGCAGCTTAGTCGGCAGGGAATATCAAGAGACCCAGTACTTC.

This sequence joins TRBV7-2 and TRBJ2-6, with 7 bases matching TRBD2. V shed 2 bases and J 2 bases; nucleotides not matched to a gene: 3. The germline V gene encodes CDR1 SGHTA and CDR2 FQGNSA. There are 16 residues in the CDR3. The CDR3 sequence is CASSLSGMPGANVLTF. The CDR3 coding sequence is TGTGCCAGCAGCTTAAGCGGGATGCCTGGGGCCAACGTCCTGACTTTC.

A few counts support this clonotype. A junction boundary mismatches the germline segment, possibly from a read error. The chain has TRBV7-7 and TRBJ2-3; the match to TRBD2 covers 11 bases. The CDR3 is 15 residues long. Germline V CDR1 and CDR2: SSHAT, FNYEAQ (reference sequence). The CDR3: CASSLVAGGADTQYF. The CDR3 nucleotides read TGTGCTAGCAGCTTAGTAGCGGGAGGGGCAGATACGCAGTATTTT.

The chain combines TRBV2 with TRBJ2-1; 8 bases align to TRBD1. Germline V gene data show CDR1 as SNHLY and CDR2 as FYNNEI. CDR3 length equals 13 residues. V lost 5 bases, J lost 6 bases, and 3 bases stayed unmatched. The CDR3 coding sequence is TGTGCCAGCAGTCTGACAGGGGCCAATGAGCAGTTCTTC. Translating gives CASSLTGANEQFF.

This clonotype was counted between two and nine times. The rearrangement joins TRBV28 to TRBJ2-3, with 7 bases fitting TRBD2. Per germline, CDR1 MDHEN and CDR2 SYDVKM. J gave up 2 bases and V 2 bases, and 4 bases lay outside the gene matches. This CDR3 spans 15 amino acids. CDR3 bases: TGTGCCAGCAGTTTAGCGGGAGCCTTCACAGATACGCAGTATTTT. It yields the protein CASSLAGAFTDTQYF.

This clonotype has more than one count but fewer than ten. The chain carries TRBV20-1 and TRBJ1-2; no clear D. In germline, CDR1 is DFQATT, CDR2 SNEGSKA (reference sequence). This CDR3 has 13 amino acids. The V and J ends lost 0 bases and 7 bases respectively, with 12 bases between them. The CDR3 DNA reads as TGCAGTGCTAGAGATAGGTCTGACTTTGGCTACACCTTC. It specifies CSARDRSDFGYTF.

This chain links TRBV15 with TRBJ1-4; TRBD1 matches at 7 bases. Trimming removed 5 bases from V and 8 bases from J; junction bases left unmatched: 11. The germline gives CDR1 LNHNV, CDR2 YYDKDF (reference sequence). This CDR3 is 15 amino acids long. In nucleotides, the CDR3 is TGTGCCACCAGCTATGAGGGGGCCGGAAGGGAAAAACTGTTTTTT. This sequence encodes CATSYEGAGREKLFF.

This clonotype was detected only a few times. The gene calls are TRBV27 and TRBJ1-2; 7 bases fit TRBD1. The CDR3 consists of 15 residues. The V and J ends lost 4 bases and 5 bases, in that order; junction bases with no gene match: 10. Germline V gene data show CDR1 as MNHEY and CDR2 as SMNVEV (reference sequence). The CDR3 DNA follows: TGTGCCAGCAGTTACAGGGGCCTGCCTGGTTATGGCTACACCTTC. Translating gives CASSYRGLPGYGYTF.